The 4 T cell receptor beta chains reported below all come from one sample, sequenced in a study of blood T cell repertoires in COVID-19. Some clones are missing from TCRdb's copy, which holds only in-frame ones; the method was immunoSEQ multiplex PCR. Of over 100,000 clones in the sample, about nine tenths were seen once. Specimen: peripheral blood. These receptors were taken from a man aged 35 to 55 with acute or convalescent COVID-19.

The chain joins TRBV5-6 to TRBJ1-1; no definite D call. Per the germline V gene, CDR1 is SGHDT and CDR2 is YYEEEE. V was shortened by 4 bases and J by 0 bases, with 7 bases between the two germline ends. This CDR3 region has 13 residues. As DNA, the CDR3 is TGTGCCAGCAGCCAACTCCTGAACACTGAAGCTTTCTTT. This translates into CASSQLLNTEAFF.

This rearrangement joins TRBV27 to TRBJ1-3; the match to TRBD1 covers 7 bases. The V gene end was trimmed by 5 bases and the J gene end by 4 bases; junction bases not matched to a gene: 5. This CDR3 region has 14 residues. In germline, CDR1 is MNHEY, CDR2 SMNVEV (reference sequence). CDR3 protein: CASSEGAQGNTIYF. In nucleotides, the CDR3 is TGTGCCAGCAGTGAGGGGGCGCAGGGAAACACCATATATTTT.

The rearrangement links TRBV29-1 to TRBJ2-1, with 7 bases aligning to TRBD2. In germline, CDR1 is SQVTM, CDR2 ANQGSEA. The ends lost 4 bases at V and 5 bases at J; junction bases unmatched: 2. This CDR3 comprises 12 residues. CDR3 nucleotide sequence: TGCAGCGTTGTAGCGGGCCACAATGAGCAGTTCTTC. It yields the protein CSVVAGHNEQFF.

The gene calls are TRBV9 and TRBJ2-3, with 10 positions matching TRBD2. V trimming: 0 bases; J trimming: 2 bases; junction bases outside the gene matches: 6. CDR1 is SGDLS and CDR2 is YYNGEE in the germline V gene. The CDR3 consists of 17 residues. CDR3 protein: CASSVDPSGGPTDTQYF. The CDR3 DNA reads TGTGCCAGCAGCGTAGATCCTAGCGGGGGCCCCACAGATACGCAGTATTTT. Filled out from reference TRBV9 and TRBJ2-3, the complete variable domain reads DSGVTQTPKHLITATGQRVTLRCSPRSGDLSVYWYQQSLDQGLQFLIQYYNGEERAKGNILERFSAQQFPDLHSELNLSSLELGDSALYFCASSVDPSGGPTDTQYFGPGTRLTVL.